Detailed here is one T cell receptor (beta chain). Its matching antigen is unknown. The entry originates in a study of glioma-infiltrating T cells after dendritic cell vaccination. Study context: Autologous tumor lysate was loaded overnight onto monocyte-derived dendritic cells grown 6 to 7 days with IL-4 and GM-CSF. Regarding the study as a whole: Survival was not directly related to TCR clonality in these patients.

Amplification used 60 V beta primers and 13 J beta primers. Method: immunoSEQ multiplex PCR; TCRdb's copy keeps in-frame clones and lacks some. The sample shows approximately 22,000 clones, more than 65% of them seen only once. The CDR3 runs 18 residues. Germline V gene sequence: CDR1 SEHNR, CDR2 FQNEAQ (reference sequence). After removal of 5 bases from V and 4 bases from J, the junction contained 18 bases not matched to a gene. The sample here was blood, taken before dendritic cell vaccination. The TCR originated in a human donor with glioblastoma. The rearrangement joins TRBV7-9 to TRBJ2-3; TRBD2 aligns across 7 bases. The CDR3 loop is CASSPRLAPPIGADTQYF. In DNA form, the CDR3 reads TGTGCCAGCAGCCCGCGACTAGCACCCCCGATTGGCGCAGATACGCAGTATTTT.